The entry below describes one T cell receptor beta chain. The data derive from a study of blood T cell repertoires in COVID-19. Looking at the study overall: Specimens from acute and convalescent COVID-19 originated in the United States, Italy and Spain. T cells, B-cell-depleted T cells, or PBMCs provided the cDNA or gDNA that served as material.

In the source study's methods: Reference gene primers were amplified, and this amplification served to estimate nucleated cell counts. The method was immunoSEQ multiplex PCR; TCRdb's version includes in-frame clones alone and lacks a portion of them. That table furnishes V, J and clone size, whereas the DNA furnished D and trimming. Among about 59,000 clones, around nine tenths were seen once, and the ten largest hold 16%. This TCR was recovered from a man aged 80 or over with acute or convalescent COVID-19. Material for sequencing was peripheral blood.

CDR3: CATSPGRDPSYEQYF. CDR3 nucleotide sequence: TGTGCCACCAGCCCCGGGCGGGACCCAAGCTACGAGCAGTACTTC. This chain uses TRBV15 with TRBJ2-7, with D possibly TRBD2 on 6 matching bases. CDR1 is LNHNV and CDR2 is YYDKDF in the germline V gene (reference sequence). The CDR3 covers 15 residues. V lost 5 bases and J 3 bases, leaving 17 bases between the germline ends. The whole variable domain, remainder taken from reference TRBV15 and TRBJ2-7, is DAMVIQNPRYQVTQFGKPVTLSCSQTLNHNVMYWYQQKSSQAPKLLFHYYDKDFNNEADTPDNFQSRRPNTSFCFLDIRSPGLGDTAMYLCATSPGRDPSYEQYFGPGTRLTVT.